This T cell receptor (beta chain) was identified during a study of control samples from healthy donors and cancer patients. Germline V gene sequence: CDR1 GTSNPN, CDR2 SVGIG (reference sequence). V was shortened by 3 bases and J by 3 bases, with 18 bases between the two germline ends. CDR3 length: 16 residues. Sequencing used immunoSEQ multiplex PCR; TCRdb keeps in-frame clones, though not all of them. The table has around 97,000 clones, 80% to 90% seen once. The material sequenced was PBMCs. This sequence joins TRBV30 and TRBJ1-5, with D maybe TRBD1 (6 bases). The TCR comes from a man aged 55-75 years with lung cancer. CDR3 DNA sequence: TGTGCCTGGAGCCGGGGGGGCAGTCCTACCAATCAGCCCCAGCATTTT. Translated, it gives CAWSRGGSPTNQPQHF.